What follows are 22 T cell receptor beta chains derived from one specimen sequenced in a study of T-cell reconstitution after alpha-beta-depleted transplantation in children. Unique molecular identifiers tagged the TCRbeta library. TCRdb used MiXCR to reprocess the PCR reads, holding one entry per CDR3 protein. The sample has fewer than 550,000 distinct CDR3 sequences; about an eighth are singletons. This material consisted of PBMCs, mostly from graft donor cells, taken 180 days after TCRalphabeta/CD19-depleted stem cell transplant. Receptors were obtained from a female patient aged 2-15 years who had a stem cell transplant for aplastic anemia, so the T cells may come from the graft donor.

The chain links TRBV2 to TRBJ2-7, with D uncertain. V dropped 6 bases and J dropped 0 bases, with 6 bases sitting between them. Looked up from germline, CDR1 is SNHLY and CDR2 is FYNNEI. This CDR3 comprises 12 residues. CDR3 in amino acids: CASRTHSYEQYF. For the CDR3, the DNA is TGTGCCAGCAGGACACACTCCTACGAGCAGTACTTC.

The chain has TRBV11-1 and TRBJ2-6, with 8 bases matching TRBD1. CDR1 is SGHAT and CDR2 is FQDESV in the germline V gene (reference sequence). The V and J ends lost 0 bases and 0 bases, in that order; junction bases with no gene match: 10. This CDR3 has 20 residues. The chain's CDR3 is CASSLANTRGPVSGANVLTF. In nucleotides, the CDR3 is TGTGCCAGCAGCTTAGCCAATACCAGGGGGCCGGTCTCTGGGGCCAACGTCCTGACTTTC.

The chain has TRBV7-9 and TRBJ2-3; maybe TRBD2 (5 bases). V shed 5 bases and J shed 10 bases, with 16 bases lying between them. Germline V CDR1 and CDR2: SEHNR, FQNEAQ (reference sequence). This CDR3 comprises 13 residues. In nucleotides, the CDR3 is TGTGCCAGCAGCCCTCTTCCGGGATCGGCGCAGTATTTT. Translating gives CASSPLPGSAQYF.

The CDR3, as DNA: TGCAGCGCCCAAGGGTCCTCCGACTCTCGCGAGCAGTACTTC. This sequence encodes CSAQGSSDSREQYF. The chain uses TRBV29-1 and TRBJ2-7; no clear D. This CDR3 has 14 residues. V was pared by 7 bases and J by 6 bases, with 22 bases between. Germline values: CDR1 SQVTM, CDR2 ANQGSEA.

The V and J genes are TRBV5-1 and TRBJ2-5; 7 nucleotides line up with TRBD1. V was pared by 3 bases and J by 4 bases, with 9 bases of the junction left unmatched. Germline lookup yields CDR1 SGHRS and CDR2 YFSETQ. The CDR3 length is 15 residues. CDR3 in DNA: TGCGCCAGCAGCTCCCTGACAGGGAGTGGAGAGACCCAGTACTTC. Amino acids: CASSSLTGSGETQYF. The full variable domain, its missing parts supplied by reference TRBV5-1 and TRBJ2-5, is KAGVTQTPRYLIKTRGQQVTLSCSPISGHRSVSWYQQTPGQGLQFLFEYFSETQRNKGNFPGRFSGRQFSNSRSEMNVSTLELGDSALYLCASSSLTGSGETQYFGPGTRLLVL.

The genes are TRBV14 and TRBJ2-7, with a possible D match to TRBD2 (6 bases). The CDR3 totals 18 residues. Trimming removed 0 bases from V and 1 base from J, with 19 bases in between. Germline V gene data show CDR1 as SGHDN and CDR2 as FVKESK. CDR3 protein: CASSQDGKRSGTSYEQYV. The CDR3 DNA reads TGTGCCAGCAGCCAAGATGGGAAAAGAAGTGGGACTTCCTACGAGCAGTACGTC.

This clonotype was seen more than once but under ten times. V usage is TRBV11-2 and J usage is TRBJ2-7; D might be TRBD1 (5 bases). Germline V gene data show CDR1 as SGHAT and CDR2 as FQNNGV. The CDR3 length is 15 residues. V was cut by 6 bases and J by 3 bases, with 18 bases left in between. The CDR3 nucleotides are TGTGCCAGCAGGAGGCCCGGGCAGGGTAACTACGAGCAGTACTTC. Its translation is CASRRPGQGNYEQYF.

This clonotype has at least ten counts. This chain uses TRBV3-1 with TRBJ2-1, with TRBD1 as a possible D gene (6 bases). From germline, CDR1 is LGHDT and CDR2 YNNKEL (reference sequence). Trimming shortened V by 1 base and J by 6 bases, and 10 bases separated the two germline ends. This CDR3 region has 14 residues. The CDR3, as DNA: TGTGCCAGCAGCCAAGGAAGGACAGCCAATGAGCAGTTCTTC. Amino acids: CASSQGRTANEQFF.

This clonotype was seen a handful of times. This chain uses TRBV20-1 with TRBJ2-7, with D possibly being TRBD1 (6 bases). V was pared by 0 bases and J by 6 bases, with 12 bases between. The CDR3 sequence is 13 residues long. Per the germline V gene, CDR1 is DFQATT and CDR2 is SNEGSKA (reference sequence). The CDR3 DNA reads as TGCAGTGCTAGAGATAGGAGCAGGGGCGAGCAGTACTTC. Amino acids: CSARDRSRGEQYF.

This clonotype was recorded a few times. The V gene is TRBV6-5, the J gene TRBJ1-1, with D possibly matching TRBD1 (5 bases). CDR3 size: 13 residues. Trimming left V 2 bases short and J 5 bases short, with 9 bases between. The germline CDR1 and CDR2 sequences are MNHEY and SVGAGI. This chain's CDR3 is CASSYEGWTEAFF. Written as DNA, the CDR3 is TGTGCCAGCAGTTACGAGGGGTGGACTGAAGCTTTCTTT.

Of note for this clonotype: With a much larger clone just one base away, this may be a read error. The chain couples TRBV28 to TRBJ2-7; 7 bases are a match to TRBD2. Germline CDR1 and CDR2: MDHEN and SYDVKM. The CDR3 length is 13 residues. J was trimmed by 2 bases and V by 5 bases; bases with no gene match: 3. This CDR3 is CASSHRGAYEQYF. The CDR3, as DNA: TGTGCCAGCAGTCATCGGGGGGCCTACGAGCAGTACTTC.

The table lists this clonotype with a few counts. The chain recombines TRBV9 with TRBJ2-2; 8 bases fit TRBD1. J lost 5 bases, V lost 6 bases, and 9 bases had no gene match. Germline V gene lookup returns CDR1 SGDLS and CDR2 YYNGEE. The CDR3 totals 15 residues. CDR3 protein: CASTSSDRVTGELFF. The CDR3 coding sequence is TGTGCCAGCACCTCCTCGGACAGGGTTACCGGGGAGCTGTTTTTT.

This clonotype was picked up a small number of times. The gene calls are TRBV13 and TRBJ2-7, with TRBD2 as a possible D gene (6 bases). The CDR3 has 14 residues. V gave up 5 bases and J gave up 4 bases, with 15 bases separating them. Germline values: CDR1 PRHDT, CDR2 FYEKMQ (reference sequence). CDR3: CASSLVSGGYEQYF. The CDR3 nucleotides are TGTGCCAGCAGCCTTGTTTCCGGGGGATACGAGCAGTACTTC.

A few counts support this clonotype. The V and J genes are TRBV7-8 and TRBJ2-7, with D possibly being TRBD1 (6 bases). V gave up 2 bases and J gave up 1 base, with 9 bases separating them. The CDR3 runs to 14 residues. Germline CDR1 is SGHVS and CDR2 is FQNEAQ. DNA of the CDR3: TGTGCCAGCAGCTTAAACAGGGAGTCCTACGAGCAGTACGTC. It encodes CASSLNRESYEQYV.

This clonotype was counted only a few times. V usage is TRBV12-5 and J usage is TRBJ2-7; D is undetermined. The germline V and J ends were trimmed by 4 bases and 4 bases, with 20 bases remaining between them. The CDR3 spans 16 residues. From germline, CDR1 is LGHNT and CDR2 FRNRAP. The CDR3 region has the DNA TGTGCTAGTGGTTCCCCCAACTCACCACCGAGGTACGAGCAGTACTTC. It translates to CASGSPNSPPRYEQYF.

This clonotype was counted many times. The chain is built from TRBV3-1 and TRBJ2-1, with 8 bases lining up with TRBD2. This CDR3 region has 15 residues. The V and J ends lost 7 bases and 7 bases, in that order; junction bases with no gene match: 12. Per germline, CDR1 LGHDT and CDR2 YNNKEL (reference sequence). This chain's CDR3 is CASTQSRTSRNEQFF. The CDR3 DNA follows: TGTGCCAGCACCCAGAGTAGGACTAGCAGGAATGAGCAGTTCTTC.

This clonotype was detected many times. CDR3 amino acids: CSASRGQREGGELFF. CDR3 in DNA: TGCAGTGCCTCCCGGGGACAGAGGGAGGGCGGGGAGCTGTTTTTT. This chain uses TRBV20-1 with TRBJ2-2; D may match TRBD1 or TRBD2 (7 bases each). Deletions cut 6 bases from V and 7 bases from J, with 21 bases between. The V gene's germline CDR1 is DFQATT and CDR2 SNEGSKA (reference sequence). CDR3 length equals 15 residues.

This clonotype has ten or more counts. This chain uses TRBV28 with TRBJ2-2; D call uncertain. Germline CDR1 and CDR2: MDHEN and SYDVKM. The CDR3 covers 15 residues. Trimming left V 0 bases short and J 0 bases short, with 5 bases between. CDR3 bases: TGTGCCAGCAGTTTATGGACTCCGAACACCGGGGAGCTGTTTTTT. Its translation is CASSLWTPNTGELFF. Together with reference TRBV28 and TRBJ2-2, the CDR3 gives the full variable domain: DVKVTQSSRYLVKRTGEKVFLECVQDMDHENMFWYRQDPGLGLRLIYFSYDVKMKEKGDIPEGYSVSREKKERFSLILESASTNQTSMYLCASSLWTPNTGELFFGEGSRLTVL.

The table lists this clonotype with a few counts. This chain uses TRBV6-2 or TRBV6-3 with TRBJ2-5; tentative D call: TRBD2 (6 bases). The germline gives CDR1 MNHEY, CDR2 SVGEGT. Trimming took off 6 bases at V and 0 bases at J, with 20 bases between the two ends. The CDR3 is made up of 17 amino acids. CDR3 coding DNA: TGTGCCAGCAGCCAGACACTCGGGAGACCGGACCAAGAGACCCAGTACTTC. Translating it yields CASSQTLGRPDQETQYF.

On this clonotype itself: This sequence may be a read error, since a much larger clone differs from it by one base. V is TRBV5-6 and J is TRBJ2-3; D is ambiguous. The CDR3 covers 16 residues. CDR1 and CDR2 (germline): SGHDT, YYEEEE. Trimming took 1 base from V and 0 from J, leaving 12 bases between them. This CDR3 is CASSLSGSSSTDTQYF. Written as DNA, the CDR3 is TGTGCCAGCAGCTTGTCCGGATCTTCTAGCACAGATACGCAGTATTTT.

This chain links TRBV29-1 with TRBJ2-2, with 7 bases matching TRBD1. The V segment lost 5 bases and the J segment 4 bases; nucleotides outside the gene matches: 7. CDR1 SQVTM and CDR2 ANQGSEA come from the germline V gene. CDR3 length: 14 residues. The CDR3 loop is CSVKTGVSTGELFF. CDR3 nucleotide sequence: TGCAGCGTTAAAACAGGGGTTAGCACCGGGGAGCTGTTTTTT.

The chain is built from TRBV29-1 and TRBJ1-1; 11 bases fit TRBD1. V shed 7 bases and J 2 bases; nucleotides not matched to a gene: 3. Germline V CDR1 and CDR2: SQVTM, ANQGSEA. The CDR3 consists of 13 residues. CDR3 loop: CSGRTGGNTEAFF. In DNA form, the CDR3 reads TGCAGCGGACGGACAGGGGGCAACACTGAAGCTTTCTTT.